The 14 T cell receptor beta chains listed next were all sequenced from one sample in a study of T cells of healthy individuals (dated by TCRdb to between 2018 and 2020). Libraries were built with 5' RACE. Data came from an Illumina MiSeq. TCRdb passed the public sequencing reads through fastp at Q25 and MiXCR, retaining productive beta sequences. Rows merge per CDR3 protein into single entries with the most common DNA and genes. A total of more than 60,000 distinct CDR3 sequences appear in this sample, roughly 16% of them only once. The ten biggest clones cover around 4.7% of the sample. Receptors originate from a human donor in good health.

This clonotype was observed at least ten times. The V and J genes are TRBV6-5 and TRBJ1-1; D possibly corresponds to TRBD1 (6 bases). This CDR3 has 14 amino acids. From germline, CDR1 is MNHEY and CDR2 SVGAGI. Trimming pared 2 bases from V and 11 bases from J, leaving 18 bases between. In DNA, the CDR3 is TGTGCCAGCAGTTACACCAGGGGTAGAGCCGAGGCTTTCTTT. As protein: CASSYTRGRAEAFF.

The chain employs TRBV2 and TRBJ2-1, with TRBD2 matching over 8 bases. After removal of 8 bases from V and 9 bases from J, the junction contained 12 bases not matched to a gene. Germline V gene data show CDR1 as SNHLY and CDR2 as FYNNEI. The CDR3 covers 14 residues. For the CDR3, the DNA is TGTGCCAGCCACCCCACGGGGGGGCCAGTTGAGCAGTTCTTC. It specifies CASHPTGGPVEQFF. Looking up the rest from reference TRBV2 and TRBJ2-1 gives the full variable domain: EPEVTQTPSHQVTQMGQEVILRCVPISNHLYFYWYRQILGQKVEFLVSFYNNEISEKSEIFDDQFSVERPDGSNFTLKIRSTKLEDSAMYFCASHPTGGPVEQFFGPGTRLTVL.

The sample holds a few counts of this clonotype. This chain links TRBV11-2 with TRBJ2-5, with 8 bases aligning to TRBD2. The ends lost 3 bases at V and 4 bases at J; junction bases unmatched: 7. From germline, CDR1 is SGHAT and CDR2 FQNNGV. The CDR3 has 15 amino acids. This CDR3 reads CASSFFSGGGETQYF. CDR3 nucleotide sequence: TGTGCCAGCAGCTTCTTTTCGGGAGGGGGAGAGACCCAGTACTTC. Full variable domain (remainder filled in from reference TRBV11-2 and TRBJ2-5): EAGVAQSPRYKIIEKRQSVAFWCNPISGHATLYWYQQILGQGPKLLIQFQNNGVVDDSQLPKDRFSAERLKGVDSTLKIQPAKLEDSAVYLCASSFFSGGGETQYFGPGTRLLVL.

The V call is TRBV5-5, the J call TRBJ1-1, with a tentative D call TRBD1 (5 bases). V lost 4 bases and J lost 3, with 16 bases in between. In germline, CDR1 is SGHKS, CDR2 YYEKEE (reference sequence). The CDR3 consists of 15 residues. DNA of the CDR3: TGTGCCAGCAGCCCGTTCGTGGACACCCACACTGAAGCTTTCTTT. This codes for CASSPFVDTHTEAFF.

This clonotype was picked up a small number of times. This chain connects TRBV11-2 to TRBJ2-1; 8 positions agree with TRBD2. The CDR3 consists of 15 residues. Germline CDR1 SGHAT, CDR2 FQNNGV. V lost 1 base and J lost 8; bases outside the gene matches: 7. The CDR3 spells CASSLGRGGLDEQFF. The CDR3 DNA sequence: TGTGCCAGCAGCTTAGGACGGGGGGGTTTAGATGAGCAGTTCTTC.

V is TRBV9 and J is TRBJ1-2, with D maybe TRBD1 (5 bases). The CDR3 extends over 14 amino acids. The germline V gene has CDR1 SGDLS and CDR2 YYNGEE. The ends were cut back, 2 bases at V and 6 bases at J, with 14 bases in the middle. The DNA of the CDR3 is TGTGCCAGCAGCGTCGGAGGGACTTCTCATGGCTACACCTTC. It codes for CASSVGGTSHGYTF.

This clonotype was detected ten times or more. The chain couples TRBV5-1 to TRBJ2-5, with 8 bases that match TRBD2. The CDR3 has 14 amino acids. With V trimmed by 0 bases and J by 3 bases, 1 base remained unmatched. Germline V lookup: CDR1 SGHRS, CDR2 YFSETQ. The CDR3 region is CASSLVGGEETQYF. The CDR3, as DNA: TGCGCCAGCAGCTTGGTCGGGGGGGAAGAGACCCAGTACTTC.

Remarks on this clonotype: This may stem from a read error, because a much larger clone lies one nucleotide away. The CDR3 spells CTSSFETGDGYTF. CDR3 sequence (DNA): TGTACCAGCAGTTTTGAGACAGGGGACGGCTACACCTTC. J is TRBJ1-2 and V is TRBV12-3 or TRBV12-4, with 8 bases aligning to TRBD1. The CDR3 has 13 residues.

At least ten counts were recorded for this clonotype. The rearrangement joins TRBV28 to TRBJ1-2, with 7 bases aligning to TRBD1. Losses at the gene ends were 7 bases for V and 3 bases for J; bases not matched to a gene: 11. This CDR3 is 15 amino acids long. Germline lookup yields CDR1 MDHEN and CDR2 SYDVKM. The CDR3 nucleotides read TGTGCCAGCAATACAGGGGCCGGTCCCGACTATGGCTACACCTTC. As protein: CASNTGAGPDYGYTF.

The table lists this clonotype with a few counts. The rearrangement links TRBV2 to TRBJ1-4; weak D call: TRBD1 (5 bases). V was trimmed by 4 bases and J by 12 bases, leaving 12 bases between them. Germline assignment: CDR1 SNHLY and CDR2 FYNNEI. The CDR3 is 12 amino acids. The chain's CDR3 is CASSGGRVELFF. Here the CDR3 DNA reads TGTGCCAGCAGTGGTGGCAGGGTGGAACTGTTTTTT. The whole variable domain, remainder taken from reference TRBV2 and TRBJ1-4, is EPEVTQTPSHQVTQMGQEVILRCVPISNHLYFYWYRQILGQKVEFLVSFYNNEISEKSEIFDDQFSVERPDGSNFTLKIRSTKLEDSAMYFCASSGGRVELFFGSGTQLSVL.

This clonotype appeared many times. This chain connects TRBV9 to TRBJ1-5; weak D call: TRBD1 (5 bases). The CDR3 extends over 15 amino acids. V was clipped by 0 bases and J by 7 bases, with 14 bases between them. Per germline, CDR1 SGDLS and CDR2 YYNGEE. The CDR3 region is CASSVGGREDQPQHF. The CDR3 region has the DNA TGTGCCAGCAGCGTAGGCGGCAGGGAGGACCAGCCCCAGCATTTT.

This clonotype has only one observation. CDR3 protein: CSASDSPSSPQHF. The DNA for the CDR3 is TGCAGTGCTAGTGACAGCCCGTCATCGCCCCAGCATTTT. The chain couples TRBV20-1 to TRBJ1-5; the D gene is possibly TRBD1 (5 bases). This CDR3 is 13 amino acids long. The germline gives CDR1 DFQATT, CDR2 SNEGSKA (reference sequence). The V end lost 3 bases, the J end lost 9 bases, and 15 bases lay between the germline ends.

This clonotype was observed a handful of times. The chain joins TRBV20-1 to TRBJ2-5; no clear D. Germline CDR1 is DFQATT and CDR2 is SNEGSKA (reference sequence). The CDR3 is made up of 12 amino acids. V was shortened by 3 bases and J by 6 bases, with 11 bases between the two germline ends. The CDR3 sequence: CSARTAGQTQYF. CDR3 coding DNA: TGCAGTGCTAGGACGGCCGGTCAGACCCAGTACTTC.

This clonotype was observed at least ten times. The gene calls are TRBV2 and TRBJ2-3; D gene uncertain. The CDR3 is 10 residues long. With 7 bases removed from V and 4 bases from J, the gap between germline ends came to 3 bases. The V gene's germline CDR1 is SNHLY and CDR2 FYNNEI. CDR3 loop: CASKSDTQYF. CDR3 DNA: TGTGCCAGCAAGTCAGATACGCAGTATTTT.